A single sample is the source of the 29 T cell receptor beta chains below, sequenced in a study of T cell responses to AZD1222 COVID-19 vaccine. The data were produced by immunoSEQ multiplex PCR, yet TCRdb's version contains in-frame clones alone and is incomplete. The table records fewer than 200,000 clones, about 91% of them present only once. The sequencing here drew on peripheral blood, taken on day 0 of MenACWY control vaccination. The receptors stem from an adult in good health.

The CDR3 region is CASSLRTSGTLGEETQYF. For the CDR3, the DNA is TGCGCCAGCAGCCTCCGGACTAGCGGGACCCTAGGAGAGGAGACCCAGTACTTC. The chain combines TRBV5-1 with TRBJ2-5; 12 bases align to TRBD2. This CDR3 comprises 18 residues. Germline values: CDR1 SGHRS, CDR2 YFSETQ. V shed 4 bases, J shed 5 bases, and the junction held 15 bases outside the gene matches. The complete variable domain, with remaining parts taken from reference TRBV5-1 and TRBJ2-5, reads KAGVTQTPRYLIKTRGQQVTLSCSPISGHRSVSWYQQTPGQGLQFLFEYFSETQRNKGNFPGRFSGRQFSNSRSEMNVSTLELGDSALYLCASSLRTSGTLGEETQYFGPGTRLLVL.

The J gene is TRBJ1-5, the V gene TRBV6-5; D remains ambiguous. This CDR3 has 14 residues. The germline V and J ends were trimmed by 0 bases and 6 bases, with 9 bases remaining between them. CDR1 and CDR2 (germline): MNHEY, SVGAGI. The CDR3 spells CASSYSWGTQPQHF. The CDR3 nucleotides read TGTGCCAGCAGTTACTCGTGGGGAACTCAGCCCCAGCATTTT.

The J gene is TRBJ1-1, the V gene TRBV11-3, with D perhaps matching TRBD1 (5 bases). The CDR3 runs to 14 residues. Trimming took off 5 bases at V and 0 bases at J, with 10 bases between the two ends. Germline loops: CDR1 SGHNT, CDR2 YENEEA. As DNA, the CDR3 is TGTGCCAGCAGCCCGGGGACGGTGAACACTGAAGCTTTCTTT. It is translated as CASSPGTVNTEAFF.

V is TRBV7-2 and J is TRBJ2-3, with D tentatively TRBD2 (5 bases). The ends were cut back, 8 bases at V and 4 bases at J, with 7 bases in the middle. The CDR3 is 11 residues long. Per the germline V gene, CDR1 is SGHTA and CDR2 is FQGNSA. The CDR3 spells CASGSADTQYF. In nucleotides, the CDR3 is TGTGCCAGCGGGAGTGCAGATACGCAGTATTTT.

This clone came up once. The chain has TRBV9 and TRBJ2-2; the D is unclear. V dropped 4 bases and J dropped 2 bases, with 9 bases sitting between them. From germline, CDR1 is SGDLS and CDR2 YYNGEE. The CDR3 runs 14 residues. CDR3 nucleotide sequence: TGTGCCAGCAGCACTGCGCGAAACACCGGGGAGCTGTTTTTT. Translation gives CASSTARNTGELFF. Filled out from reference TRBV9 and TRBJ2-2, the complete variable domain reads DSGVTQTPKHLITATGQRVTLRCSPRSGDLSVYWYQQSLDQGLQFLIQYYNGEERAKGNILERFSAQQFPDLHSELNLSSLELGDSALYFCASSTARNTGELFFGEGSRLTVL.

V usage is TRBV27 and J usage is TRBJ1-2, with D possibly being TRBD1 (6 bases). Germline V lookup: CDR1 MNHEY, CDR2 SMNVEV (reference sequence). The length of the CDR3 is 15 residues. The V gene lost 0 bases and the J gene lost 0 bases, with 8 bases spanning the gap. CDR3 protein: CASSLSTGSNYGYTF. CDR3 sequence (DNA): TGTGCCAGCAGTTTATCAACAGGGTCTAACTATGGCTACACCTTC.

The chain recombines TRBV7-3 with TRBJ1-2; D unresolved. The germline V gene encodes CDR1 SGHTA and CDR2 FQGTGA. This CDR3 comprises 13 residues. Trimming cost V 0 bases and J 7 bases, with 9 bases left between them. CDR3 in amino acids: CASSLTGRAGYTF. In nucleotides, the CDR3 is TGTGCCAGCAGCTTAACGGGTAGGGCTGGCTACACCTTC.

V is TRBV7-9 and J is TRBJ1-3; D is ambiguous. In germline, CDR1 is SEHNR, CDR2 FQNEAQ (reference sequence). Between the trimmed V and J ends, which lost 2 bases and 8 bases, there was a span of 10 bases. The CDR3 extends over 13 amino acids. CDR3: CASSLLTGYTIYF. CDR3 bases: TGTGCCAGCAGCTTACTAACGGGGTACACCATATATTTT.

The V gene is TRBV25-1, the J gene TRBJ1-2; no reliable D call. Germline V gene lookup returns CDR1 MGHDK and CDR2 SYGVNS. Trimming left V 4 bases short and J 2 bases short, with 5 bases between. The length of the CDR3 is 12 residues. DNA for the CDR3: TGTGCCAGCAGTGCCGTAAACTATGGCTACACCTTC. As protein: CASSAVNYGYTF.

The chain is built from TRBV5-6 and TRBJ2-1; the D gene is possibly TRBD1 (5 bases). Germline V gives CDR1 SGHDT, CDR2 YYEEEE. V lost 4 bases, J lost 9 bases, and 17 bases lay in between. The CDR3 contains 14 residues. CDR3 bases: TGTGCCAGCAGCCCGGACGAAGGGGCCGGTGAGCAGTTCTTC. Translation: CASSPDEGAGEQFF.

The V call is TRBV3-1 (or the pseudogene TRBV3-2), the J call TRBJ1-2; no definite D call. V was trimmed by 7 bases and J by 8 bases, leaving 11 bases between them. Germline values: CDR1 LGHDT, CDR2 YNNKEL (reference sequence). The CDR3 runs 11 residues. The CDR3 is CASTRGRGYTF. CDR3 in DNA: TGTGCCAGCACCAGAGGGAGGGGCTACACCTTC.

The rearrangement joins TRBV10-3 to TRBJ2-1; 8 nucleotides align to TRBD2. The CDR3 contains 17 residues. With 3 bases clipped from V and 7 bases from J, the junction kept 14 bases outside the gene matches. Germline V lookup: CDR1 ENHRY, CDR2 SYGVKD. CDR3 region: CAISDNSGMSSRNEQFF. In nucleotides, the CDR3 is TGTGCCATCAGTGATAATAGCGGGATGAGTTCGCGGAATGAGCAGTTCTTC.

The chain recombines TRBV5-1 with TRBJ2-5, with D tentatively TRBD1 or TRBD2 (6 bases each). Per germline, CDR1 SGHRS and CDR2 YFSETQ. The CDR3 covers 15 residues. The V and J ends lost 5 bases and 2 bases respectively, with 16 bases between them. The CDR3, as DNA: TGCGCCAGCAGTTTCCTCGGGGGCGCACAAGAGACCCAGTACTTC. This sequence encodes CASSFLGGAQETQYF. The variable domain in full, completed from reference TRBV5-1 and TRBJ2-5, reads KAGVTQTPRYLIKTRGQQVTLSCSPISGHRSVSWYQQTPGQGLQFLFEYFSETQRNKGNFPGRFSGRQFSNSRSEMNVSTLELGDSALYLCASSFLGGAQETQYFGPGTRLLVL.

The rearrangement uses TRBV28 and TRBJ2-6; D unresolved. Germline loops: CDR1 MDHEN, CDR2 SYDVKM. Trimming pared 5 bases from V and 4 bases from J, leaving 15 bases between. The CDR3 consists of 16 residues. In DNA form, the CDR3 reads TGTGCCAGCAGTCCCCAGACTCCCTCGGGGGCCAACGTCCTGACTTTC. Residues: CASSPQTPSGANVLTF.

This chain uses TRBV19 with TRBJ1-1, with 10 bases matching TRBD1. Losses at the gene ends were 4 bases for V and 4 bases for J; bases not matched to a gene: 6. Germline-derived CDR1 and CDR2 are LNHDA and SQIVND (reference sequence). The CDR3 loop spans 15 amino acids. In DNA form, the CDR3 reads TGTGCCAGTAGTAACGGACAGGGGGTGGGCACTGAAGCTTTCTTT. Its translation is CASSNGQGVGTEAFF.

The chain carries TRBV27 and TRBJ1-5; no definite D call. Germline assignment: CDR1 MNHEY and CDR2 SMNVEV (reference sequence). Trimming took off 5 bases at V and 3 bases at J, with 11 bases between the two ends. CDR3 length: 14 amino acids. The CDR3 here is CASSPWSDNQPQHF. The CDR3 DNA is TGTGCCAGCAGTCCTTGGTCCGACAATCAGCCCCAGCATTTT.

The gene calls are TRBV10-3 and TRBJ2-1, with 9 bases that match TRBD1. V was clipped by 10 bases and J by 4 bases; unmatched bases: 5. There are 13 residues in the CDR3. Germline V gives CDR1 ENHRY, CDR2 SYGVKD. CDR3 sequence reads: CATDRGGYNEQFF. The CDR3 nucleotides are TGTGCCACTGACAGGGGGGGGTACAATGAGCAGTTCTTC.

Concerning this clone itself: Within the sample, other DNA sequences also encode this same CDR3. V gene TRBV11-2 combines with J gene TRBJ1-1, with TRBD1 identical over 8 bases. Germline V CDR1 and CDR2: SGHAT, FQNNGV. The trim removed 5 bases at V and 7 bases at J, leaving 3 bases unmatched. The CDR3 extends over 12 amino acids. The DNA of the CDR3 is TGTGCCAGCAGCCTCGGACAGGGTGAAGCTTTCTTT. The encoded protein is CASSLGQGEAFF.

V is TRBV5-6 and J is TRBJ1-2; 9 nucleotides align to TRBD1. Germline V gene sequence: CDR1 SGHDT, CDR2 YYEEEE. V was clipped by 0 bases and J by 7 bases; unmatched bases: 13. This CDR3 is 17 amino acids long. CDR3 DNA: TGTGCCAGCAGCTTGGTCCGCGGACTGGGACAGGGAGGTGGCTACACCTTC. Amino acid sequence: CASSLVRGLGQGGGYTF.

This chain joins TRBV21-1 and TRBJ2-7; whether TRBD2, the table's D call, matches the DNA was not checked. TRBV21-1 constitutes a pseudogene. The CDR3 extends over 18 amino acids. As DNA, the CDR3 is TGTGCCAGCAGCAAAGTTGAAGTGCCTAGCGGGAGAATTCACGAGCAGTACTTC. Translated, it gives CASSKVEVPSGRIHEQYF.

V and J are TRBV12-5 and TRBJ2-3; D gene ambiguous. Germline V gives CDR1 LGHNT, CDR2 FRNRAP. The CDR3 has 10 residues. V gave up 6 bases and J gave up 10 bases, with 8 bases separating them. The CDR3 loop reads CASGLDAQYF. The CDR3, as DNA: TGTGCTAGTGGCCTGGACGCGCAGTATTTT.

The chain has TRBV6-5 and TRBJ2-7; D assignment may be TRBD1 or TRBD2 (5 bases each). CDR3 length: 15 residues. Trimming left V 2 bases short and J 5 bases short, with 16 bases between. The germline CDR1 and CDR2 sequences are MNHEY and SVGAGI. The CDR3 DNA is TGTGCCAGCAGTTACGGTGGGACCCGGCGGGACGAGCAGTACTTC. Its translation is CASSYGGTRRDEQYF.

The count of this clone is one. The chain has TRBV5-5 and TRBJ2-6; no reliable D call. Germline V CDR1 and CDR2: SGHKS, YYEKEE (reference sequence). V gave up 1 base and J gave up 3 bases, with 11 bases separating them. This CDR3 is 16 amino acids long. In DNA, the CDR3 is TGTGCCAGCAGCTTGTTGCCCGGGTTTGGGGCCAACGTCCTGACTTTC. This codes for CASSLLPGFGANVLTF.

The CDR3 protein is CASGLGVGAVSGNTIYF. The CDR3 DNA reads as TGTGCTAGTGGTTTGGGGGTTGGGGCCGTCTCTGGAAACACCATATATTTT. The gene calls are TRBV12-5 and TRBJ1-3; tentative D call: TRBD1 (5 bases). V was trimmed by 1 base and J by 0 bases, leaving 13 bases between them. The CDR3 consists of 17 residues. CDR1 is LGHNT, CDR2 FRNRAP, per germline.

The chain has TRBV4-1 and TRBJ1-5, with a possible D match to TRBD1 (5 bases). CDR1 is MGHRA and CDR2 is YSYEKL in the germline V gene. The V gene lost 4 bases and the J gene lost 2 bases, with 15 bases spanning the gap. This CDR3 contains 16 residues. CDR3 sequence reads: CASSPGGVGGNQPQHF. The CDR3 DNA reads as TGCGCCAGCAGCCCTGGGGGAGTGGGCGGCAATCAGCCCCAGCATTTT.

This clone occurred once. The rearrangement links TRBV15 to TRBJ2-2; the D call may be TRBD1 or TRBD2 (5 bases each). Germline loops: CDR1 LNHNV, CDR2 YYDKDF (reference sequence). This CDR3 is built from 17 residues. V lost 0 bases and J 5 bases, leaving 16 bases between the germline ends. In DNA form, the CDR3 reads TGTGCCACCAGCAGAGATCGAGGGGCGAGTAGGACCGGGGAGCTGTTTTTT. Encoded protein: CATSRDRGASRTGELFF.

The chain employs TRBV24-1 and TRBJ2-1; weak D call: TRBD2 (6 bases). CDR1 and CDR2 from the germline V gene are KGHDR and SFDVKD. The CDR3 totals 15 residues. Trimming cost V 0 bases and J 12 bases, with 17 bases left between them. The CDR3 spells CATSDLELAYKGQFF. CDR3 bases: TGTGCCACCAGTGATTTGGAACTAGCCTATAAGGGGCAGTTCTTC.

This chain joins TRBV2 and TRBJ1-5; D is possibly TRBD1 (6 bases). Per germline, CDR1 SNHLY and CDR2 FYNNEI. The CDR3 contains 14 residues. V lost 2 bases and J lost 7, with 12 bases in between. The CDR3 spells CASSERQVDQPQHF. The CDR3 nucleotides are TGTGCCAGCAGTGAACGACAGGTGGACCAGCCCCAGCATTTT.

The gene calls are TRBV20-1 and TRBJ1-2, with D possibly matching TRBD1 (5 bases). Per the germline V gene, CDR1 is DFQATT and CDR2 is SNEGSKA (reference sequence). Trimming cost V 3 bases and J 7 bases, with 12 bases left between them. The CDR3 is made up of 12 amino acids. The CDR3 DNA is TGCAGTGCTAGTTGGGGGGGGTTTGGCTACACCTTC. Encoded protein: CSASWGGFGYTF.